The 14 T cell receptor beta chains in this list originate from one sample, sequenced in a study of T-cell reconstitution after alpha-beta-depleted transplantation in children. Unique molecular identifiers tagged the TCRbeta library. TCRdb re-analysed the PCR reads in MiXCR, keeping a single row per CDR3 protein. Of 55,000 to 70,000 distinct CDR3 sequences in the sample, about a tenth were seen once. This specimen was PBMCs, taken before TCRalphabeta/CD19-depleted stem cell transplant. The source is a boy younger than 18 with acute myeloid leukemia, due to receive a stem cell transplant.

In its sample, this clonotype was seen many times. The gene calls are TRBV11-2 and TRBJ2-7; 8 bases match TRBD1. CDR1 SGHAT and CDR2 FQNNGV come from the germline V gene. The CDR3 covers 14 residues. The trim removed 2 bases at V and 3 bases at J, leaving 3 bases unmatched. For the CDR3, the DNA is TGTGCCAGCAGCTTACTTACAGGGGGCTACGAGCAGTACGTC. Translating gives CASSLLTGGYEQYV.

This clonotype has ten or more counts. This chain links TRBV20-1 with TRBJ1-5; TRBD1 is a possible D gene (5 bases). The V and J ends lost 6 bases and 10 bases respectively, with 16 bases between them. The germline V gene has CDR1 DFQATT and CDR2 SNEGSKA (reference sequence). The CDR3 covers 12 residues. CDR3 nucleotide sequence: TGCAGTGCCATTGCCGGGGCCCCACCCCAGCATTTT. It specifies CSAIAGAPPQHF.

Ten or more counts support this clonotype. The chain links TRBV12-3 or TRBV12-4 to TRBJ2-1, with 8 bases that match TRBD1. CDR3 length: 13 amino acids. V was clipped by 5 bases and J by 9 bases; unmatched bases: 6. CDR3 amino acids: CASSIGQGIEQFF. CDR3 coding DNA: TGTGCCAGCAGTATCGGACAGGGAATTGAGCAGTTCTTC.

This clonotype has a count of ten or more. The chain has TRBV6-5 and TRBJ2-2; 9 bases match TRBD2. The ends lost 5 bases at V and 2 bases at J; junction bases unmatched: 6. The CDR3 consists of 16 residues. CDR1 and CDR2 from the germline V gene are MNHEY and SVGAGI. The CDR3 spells CASSPYSGSNTGELFF. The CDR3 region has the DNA TGTGCCAGCAGTCCCTATAGCGGGAGTAACACCGGGGAGCTGTTTTTT.

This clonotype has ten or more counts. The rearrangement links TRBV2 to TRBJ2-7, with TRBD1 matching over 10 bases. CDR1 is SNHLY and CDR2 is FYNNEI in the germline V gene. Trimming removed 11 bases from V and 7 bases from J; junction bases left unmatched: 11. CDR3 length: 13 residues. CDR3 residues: CAAIRDRGGEQYV. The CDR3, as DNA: TGTGCCGCGATCCGGGACAGGGGTGGGGAGCAGTACGTC.

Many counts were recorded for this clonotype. CDR3 protein: CASSFGRDEQYV. CDR3 in DNA: TGTGCCAGCAGCTTTGGCAGGGATGAGCAGTACGTC. The chain has TRBV5-6 and TRBJ2-7; possibly TRBD1 for D (5 bases). CDR3 length equals 12 residues. The V end lost 2 bases, the J end lost 7 bases, and 10 bases lay between the germline ends. The V gene's germline CDR1 is SGHDT and CDR2 YYEEEE.

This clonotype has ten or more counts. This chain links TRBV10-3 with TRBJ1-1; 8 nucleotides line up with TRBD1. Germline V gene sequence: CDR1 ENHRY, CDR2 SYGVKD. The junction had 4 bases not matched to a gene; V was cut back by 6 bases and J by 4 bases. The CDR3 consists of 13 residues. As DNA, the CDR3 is TGTGCCATCAGCCTCCAGGGGGCCACTGAAGCTTTCTTT. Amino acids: CAISLQGATEAFF.

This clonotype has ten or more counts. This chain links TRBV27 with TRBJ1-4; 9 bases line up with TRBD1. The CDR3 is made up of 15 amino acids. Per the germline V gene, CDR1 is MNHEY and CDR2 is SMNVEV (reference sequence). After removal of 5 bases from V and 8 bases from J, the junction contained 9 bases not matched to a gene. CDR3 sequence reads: CASSRQQGAREKLFF. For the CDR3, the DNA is TGTGCCAGCAGTCGTCAACAGGGGGCGCGGGAAAAACTGTTTTTT. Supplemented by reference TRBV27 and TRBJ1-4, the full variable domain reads EAQVTQNPRYLITVTGKKLTVTCSQNMNHEYMSWYRQDPGLGLRQIYYSMNVEVTDKGDVPEGYKVSRKEKRNFPLILESPSPNQTSLYFCASSRQQGAREKLFFGSGTQLSVL.

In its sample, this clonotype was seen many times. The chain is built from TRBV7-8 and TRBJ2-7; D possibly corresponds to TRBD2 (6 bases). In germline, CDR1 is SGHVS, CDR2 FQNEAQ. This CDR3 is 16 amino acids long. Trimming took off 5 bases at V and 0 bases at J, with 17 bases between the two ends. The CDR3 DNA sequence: TGTGCCAGCAGCCCCGGAGGTGTGGGGGGCTCCTACGAGCAGTACTTC. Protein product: CASSPGGVGGSYEQYF.

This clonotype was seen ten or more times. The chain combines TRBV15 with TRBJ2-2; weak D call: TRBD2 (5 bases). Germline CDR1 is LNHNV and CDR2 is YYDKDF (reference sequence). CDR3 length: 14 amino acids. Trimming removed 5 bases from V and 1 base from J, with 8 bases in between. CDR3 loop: CATSEAGNTGELFF. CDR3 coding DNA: TGTGCCACCAGCGAGGCGGGGAACACCGGGGAGCTGTTTTTT.

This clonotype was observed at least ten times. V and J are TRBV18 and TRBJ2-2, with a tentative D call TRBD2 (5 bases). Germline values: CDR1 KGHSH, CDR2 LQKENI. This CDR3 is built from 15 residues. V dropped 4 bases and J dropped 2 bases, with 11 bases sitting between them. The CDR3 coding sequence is TGTGCCAGCTCACTTTCCGGAGGAAACACCGGGGAGCTGTTTTTT. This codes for CASSLSGGNTGELFF.

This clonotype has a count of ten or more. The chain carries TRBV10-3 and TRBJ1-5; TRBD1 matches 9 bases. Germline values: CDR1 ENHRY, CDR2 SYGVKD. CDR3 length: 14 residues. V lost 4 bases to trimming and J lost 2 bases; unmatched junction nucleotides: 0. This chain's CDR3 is CAISGTGGNQPQHF. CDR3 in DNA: TGTGCCATCAGTGGGACAGGGGGCAATCAGCCCCAGCATTTT.

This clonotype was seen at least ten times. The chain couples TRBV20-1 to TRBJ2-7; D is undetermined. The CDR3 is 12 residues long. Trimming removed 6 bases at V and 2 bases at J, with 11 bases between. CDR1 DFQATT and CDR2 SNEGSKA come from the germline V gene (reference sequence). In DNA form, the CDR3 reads TGCAGTGCCCAAAGGACCCCCTACGAGCAGTACGTC. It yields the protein CSAQRTPYEQYV.

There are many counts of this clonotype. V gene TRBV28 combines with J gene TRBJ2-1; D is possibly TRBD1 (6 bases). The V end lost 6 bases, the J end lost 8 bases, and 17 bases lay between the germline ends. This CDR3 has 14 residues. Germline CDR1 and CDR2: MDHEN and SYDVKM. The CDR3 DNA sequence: TGTGCCAGCAGCCCAGGGGAGTATTACGATGAGCAGTTCTTC. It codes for CASSPGEYYDEQFF. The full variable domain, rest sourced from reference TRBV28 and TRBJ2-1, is DVKVTQSSRYLVKRTGEKVFLECVQDMDHENMFWYRQDPGLGLRLIYFSYDVKMKEKGDIPEGYSVSREKKERFSLILESASTNQTSMYLCASSPGEYYDEQFFGPGTRLTVL.